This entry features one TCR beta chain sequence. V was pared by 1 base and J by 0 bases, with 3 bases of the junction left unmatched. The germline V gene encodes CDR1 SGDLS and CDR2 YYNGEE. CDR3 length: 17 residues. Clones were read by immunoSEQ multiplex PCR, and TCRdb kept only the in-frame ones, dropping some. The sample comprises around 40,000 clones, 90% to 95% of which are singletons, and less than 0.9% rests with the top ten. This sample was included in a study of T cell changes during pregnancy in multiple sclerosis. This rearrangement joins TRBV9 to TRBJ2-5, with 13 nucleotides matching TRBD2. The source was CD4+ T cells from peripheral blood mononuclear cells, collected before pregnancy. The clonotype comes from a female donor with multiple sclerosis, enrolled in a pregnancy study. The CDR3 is CASSVTSGGAYQETQYF. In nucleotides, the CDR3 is TGTGCCAGCAGCGTAACTAGCGGGGGGGCTTACCAAGAGACCCAGTACTTC. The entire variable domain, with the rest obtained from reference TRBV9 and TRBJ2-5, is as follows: DSGVTQTPKHLITATGQRVTLRCSPRSGDLSVYWYQQSLDQGLQFLIQYYNGEERAKGNILERFSAQQFPDLHSELNLSSLELGDSALYFCASSVTSGGAYQETQYFGPGTRLLVL.